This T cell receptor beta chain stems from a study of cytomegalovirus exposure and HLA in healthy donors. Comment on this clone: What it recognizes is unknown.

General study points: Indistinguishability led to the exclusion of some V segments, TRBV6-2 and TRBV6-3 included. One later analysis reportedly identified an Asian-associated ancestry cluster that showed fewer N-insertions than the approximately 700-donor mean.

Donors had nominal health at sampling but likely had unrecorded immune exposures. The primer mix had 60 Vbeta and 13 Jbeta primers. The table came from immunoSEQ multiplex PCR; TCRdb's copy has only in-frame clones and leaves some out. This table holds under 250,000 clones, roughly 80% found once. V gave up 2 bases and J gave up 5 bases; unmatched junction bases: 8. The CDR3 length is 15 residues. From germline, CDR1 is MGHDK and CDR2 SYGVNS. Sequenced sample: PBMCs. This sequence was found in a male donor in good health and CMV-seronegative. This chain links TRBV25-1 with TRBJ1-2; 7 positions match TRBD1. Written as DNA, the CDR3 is TGTGCCAGCAGTGAACCCTCAGGGGGTAATTATGGCTACACCTTC. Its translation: CASSEPSGGNYGYTF.